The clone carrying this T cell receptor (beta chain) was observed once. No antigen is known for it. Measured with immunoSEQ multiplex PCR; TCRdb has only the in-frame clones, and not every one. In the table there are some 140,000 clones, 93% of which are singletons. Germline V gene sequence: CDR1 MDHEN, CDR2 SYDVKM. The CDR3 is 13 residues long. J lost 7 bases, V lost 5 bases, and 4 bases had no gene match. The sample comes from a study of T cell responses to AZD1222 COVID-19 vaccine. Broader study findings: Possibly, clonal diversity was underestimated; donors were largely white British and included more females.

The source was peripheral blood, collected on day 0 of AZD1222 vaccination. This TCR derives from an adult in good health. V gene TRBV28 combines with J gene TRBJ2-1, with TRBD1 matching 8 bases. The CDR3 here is CASSPTGVNEQFF. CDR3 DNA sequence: TGTGCCAGCAGTCCGACAGGGGTAAATGAGCAGTTCTTC. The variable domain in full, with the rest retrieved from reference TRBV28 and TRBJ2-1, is DVKVTQSSRYLVKRTGEKVFLECVQDMDHENMFWYRQDPGLGLRLIYFSYDVKMKEKGDIPEGYSVSREKKERFSLILESASTNQTSMYLCASSPTGVNEQFFGPGTRLTVL.